This is a list of T cell receptor beta chains from one sample in a study of blood T cells in healthy people across ages. TCRdb recomputed calls from the 5' RACE reads with MiXCR, one row per CDR3 protein. The sample has roughly 1,500,000 distinct CDR3 sequences, around 39% seen once; the top ten hold around 8%. The sample consisted of blood. These receptors were obtained from a woman under 30 in good health. Each CDR3 is given with its conserved first and last residue. A D gene is named only where the DNA matches it firmly. Clone size is shown for a subset of rows, as once, few, many or a class of expanded clone.

v_gene	j_gene	d_gene	abundance	CDR3aa	CDR3nt
TRBV7-2	TRBJ2-1	TRBD2	few	CASSPEGLAPWEQFF	TGTGCCAGCAGCCCAGAGGGACTAGCGCCCTGGGAGCAGTTCTTC
TRBV21-1	TRBJ1-2	-	-	CASSHRELSRANYGYTF	TGTGCCAGCAGTCACAGGGAACTCAGCAGAGCTAACTATGGCTACACCTTC
TRBV5-1	TRBJ1-1	-	-	CASSLGAGLNTEAFF	TGCGCCAGCAGCTTGGGGGCAGGGCTGAACACTGAAGCTTTCTTT
TRBV2	TRBJ2-5	TRBD2	-	CASIHAGLAGVEETQYF	TGTGCCAGCATCCACGCCGGACTAGCGGGAGTAGAAGAGACCCAGTACTTC
TRBV27	TRBJ1-5	-	-	CASSPIPPDGGERPQHF	TGTGCCAGCAGTCCGATCCCGCCCGACGGGGGGGAACGGCCCCAGCATTTT
TRBV12-3/TRBV12-4	TRBJ2-1	-	-	CASRGGMGWDEQFF	TGTGCCAGCAGAGGCGGGATGGGCTGGGATGAGCAGTTCTTC
TRBV7-2	TRBJ1-6	-	-	CASSLMGAVDSPLHF	TGTGCCAGCAGCTTAATGGGGGCGGTTGATTCACCCCTCCACTTT
TRBV10-3	TRBJ1-2	TRBD1	few	CAISEIPGTDSNYGYTF	TGTGCCATCAGTGAGATACCCGGGACAGACTCAAACTATGGCTACACCTTC
TRBV3-1	TRBJ1-1	TRBD1	-	CASSPPGQGTEAFF	TGTGCCAGCAGCCCCCCGGGACAGGGCACTGAAGCTTTCTTT
TRBV29-1	TRBJ2-7	TRBD1	-	CSVELGTGRSYEQYF	TGCAGCGTTGAACTCGGGACAGGGAGGTCCTACGAGCAGTACTTC
TRBV29-1	TRBJ2-3	-	many	CSVRRDTDTQYF	TGCAGCGTTCGGCGGGACACAGATACGCAGTATTTT
TRBV20-1	TRBJ2-5	-	few	CSAIRAEDGDSQETQYF	TGCAGTGCTATAAGGGCTGAGGACGGCGATTCCCAAGAGACCCAGTACTTC
TRBV18	TRBJ1-2	TRBD1	-	CASSNRTGNYGYTF	TGTGCCAGCTCAAATCGGACAGGGAACTATGGCTACACCTTC